The T cell receptor beta chain described here comes from a study of blood T cell repertoires in COVID-19. Whole-study context: Donors in the United States, Italy and Spain gave samples during acute or convalescent COVID-19. Sources were T cells, B-cell-depleted T cells, or PBMCs; the material itself was cDNA or gDNA.

The CDR3 contains 13 residues. Germline V gives CDR1 SGHAT, CDR2 FQNNGV. With 6 bases removed from V and 8 bases from J, the gap between germline ends came to 16 bases. Method: immunoSEQ multiplex PCR; TCRdb's copy keeps in-frame clones and lacks some. The sample lists roughly 290,000 clones; about 91% were seen once. The sample comprised peripheral blood. The sequence was obtained from a woman aged 60-70 years with acute or convalescent COVID-19. The chain recombines TRBV11-2 with TRBJ1-2; D perhaps matches TRBD1 (5 bases). The CDR3 loop reads CASRAGGGSGYTF. DNA for the CDR3: TGTGCCAGCAGGGCTGGGGGAGGAAGCGGCTACACCTTC. Supplemented by reference TRBV11-2 and TRBJ1-2, the full variable domain reads EAGVAQSPRYKIIEKRQSVAFWCNPISGHATLYWYQQILGQGPKLLIQFQNNGVVDDSQLPKDRFSAERLKGVDSTLKIQPAKLEDSAVYLCASRAGGGSGYTFGSGTRLTVV.